This T cell receptor delta chain was sequenced during a study of γδ T cells in repeated Plasmodium falciparum infection. At the level of the study: Over approximately 640 days, donors received four mosquito-bite P. falciparum NF54 infections. Timepoints: baseline, immediately before selected infections, and 21 days after every infection.

This clone was detected only a few times. The antigen remains unidentified. This probably arose from a read error, given a far larger clone one base away. The sample holds other DNA sequences that translate to the same CDR3. Bulk repertoires came from Vgamma9/Vdelta2+ or Vdelta2-negative gammadelta T cells flow-sorted from PBMC. TCRdb re-called the multiplex PCR reads through CATT. The sample shows roughly 93,000 delta-chain clones, approximately 1.4% of them seen only once. With 7 bases clipped from V and 0 bases from J, the junction kept 18 bases outside the gene matches. The CDR3 is 18 amino acids. In germline, CDR1 is GEAIGNYY, CDR2 EKD. Study results and caveats: Vdelta2-negative gammadelta repertoires appeared less diverse and less shared in Malian than Australian children.

The receptor's source is a pool of human donors (malaria-infected and uninfected, not separated). The sequenced sample consisted of gamma-delta T cells from blood. This chain connects TRDV2 to TRDJ1, with 8 bases lining up with TRDD3. The CDR3 bases are TGTGCCTGCGACGCCGTACTGGGGGCTAACTCGTACACCGATAAACTCATCTTT. The encoded protein is CACDAVLGANSYTDKLIF.